This TCR beta chain was profiled in a study of blood T cell repertoires in COVID-19. Across the study: Material from acute and convalescent COVID-19 was sourced from the United States, Italy and Spain.

The table lists this clone with a few counts. Germline CDR1 LGHDT, CDR2 YNNKEL (reference sequence). V lost 8 bases and J lost 1; bases outside the gene matches: 2. The CDR3 sequence is 14 residues long. Data came from immunoSEQ multiplex PCR; TCRdb stores just in-frame clones and leaves some out. The sample shows roughly 100,000 clones, around 87% of them seen only once. Sequencing was performed on peripheral blood. The chain links TRBV3-1 (or the pseudogene TRBV3-2) to TRBJ2-6; 7 positions agree with TRBD2. The receptor's source is a human donor in a cohort sampled during active COVID-19. This CDR3 is CASGRVSGANVLTF. CDR3 DNA: TGTGCCAGCGGGAGGGTTTCTGGGGCCAACGTCCTGACTTTC.